The rows below give T cell receptor beta chains drawn from one sample of a study of response to subunit inactivated influenza vaccine. MiXCR, run by TCRdb on the RT-PCR reads, gives a single entry per CDR3 protein. The sample yields more than 400,000 distinct CDR3 sequences, approximately 10% seen once. Sample: PBMCs from blood, taken 40 to 50 days after vaccination. These receptors were taken from a man aged 50-60 years who received an inactivated influenza vaccine. Each CDR3 is given with its conserved first and last residue. D genes are given only for firm matches. A clone size is listed for some rows: how often the clone was seen (once, few, many), or a class if it is expanded.

clone size	V gene	J gene	D gene	CDR3 DNA	CDR3 protein
few	TRBV28	TRBJ2-7	.	TGTGCCAGCAAAGACAGTTTCGCCTACGAGCAGTACTTC	CASKDSFAYEQYF
few	TRBV6-2/TRBV6-3	TRBJ1-1	.	TGTGCCAGCAGTTACTACAGGTCCGCTGAAGCTTTCTTT	CASSYYRSAEAFF
.	TRBV18	TRBJ2-5	.	TGTGCCAGCTCACCGGGACGCCAATCATGGACCCAGTACTTC	CASSPGRQSWTQYF
.	TRBV28	TRBJ1-1	.	TGTGCCAGCAGTACCCGGACAGTGACACCCTTTGTGGCTGAAGCTTTCTTT	CASSTRTVTPFVAEAFF
many	TRBV12-3/TRBV12-4	TRBJ1-2	.	TGTGCCAGCTCTGGGGGTCAAACCTATGGCTACACCTTC	CASSGGQTYGYTF
.	TRBV5-5	TRBJ2-3	.	TGTGCCAGCAGCACCAGGAGGGGGTTGCAAGATACGCAGTATTTT	CASSTRRGLQDTQYF
many	TRBV9	TRBJ1-1	.	TGTGCCAGCAGCTCAAAGACAGGTACAGGTTTGAACACTGAAGCTTTCTTT	CASSSKTGTGLNTEAFF
.	TRBV15	TRBJ2-1	.	TGTGCCACCAGCAGAGTCCCGGGCGAAGATTACAATGAGCAGTTCTTC	CATSRVPGEDYNEQFF
.	TRBV15	TRBJ1-1	.	TGTGCCACCAGCAAGGTGAACACTGAAGCTTTCTTT	CATSKVNTEAFF
.	TRBV2	TRBJ2-2	.	TGTGCCAGCGGGTTCCCACAGTTGGGGACCGGGGAGCTGTTTTTT	CASGFPQLGTGELFF
many	TRBV6-5	TRBJ1-2	.	TGTGCCAGCAGTTACTCGATTTCGGGATATGGCTACACCTTC	CASSYSISGYGYTF
.	TRBV11-3	TRBJ2-1	.	TGTGCCAGCAGCTTTTTAGGGGCGGGTGAGCAGTTCTTC	CASSFLGAGEQFF
few	TRBV5-1	TRBJ1-2	.	TGCGCCAGCAGCCTGGAGGGACTTCGCTATGGCTACACCTTC	CASSLEGLRYGYTF
many	TRBV7-2	TRBJ2-4	.	TGTGCCAGCAGCTTAGCACAGCTCCAGTACTTC	CASSLAQLQYF
many	TRBV5-1	TRBJ2-5	TRBD1	TGCGCCAGCAGCCAGGGACAGACGGAGACCCAGTACTTC	CASSQGQTETQYF
few	TRBV20-1	TRBJ1-2	.	TGCAGTGCTAGAGATTTAAAGGGGGTGGACTATGGCTACACCTTC	CSARDLKGVDYGYTF
many	TRBV5-1	TRBJ2-3	TRBD1	TGCGCCAGCAGCTTGGATTGGACAGGGGCTGATACGCAGTATTTT	CASSLDWTGADTQYF
.	TRBV28	TRBJ1-6	TRBD1	TGTGCCAGCAGTTTCTTTAGTAGTCGGCAGGGGGGTAGGTCACCCCTCCACTTT	CASSFFSSRQGGRSPLHF
few	TRBV21-1	TRBJ2-3	.	TGTGCCAGCAGCAAACCTTACAGGGGACAAACAGATACGCAGTATTTT	CASSKPYRGQTDTQYF
.	TRBV28	TRBJ2-4	.	TGTGCCAGCAGGGTGGCGGGGGCCAAAAACATTCAGTACTTC	CASRVAGAKNIQYF
few	TRBV6-1	TRBJ1-1	.	TGTGCCAGCAGCGCAGGAGACAAGTTGAACACTGAAGCTTTCTTT	CASSAGDKLNTEAFF
many	TRBV7-9	TRBJ2-1	TRBD1	TGTGCCAGCAGCCCGGGACAGGGAAATGAGCAGTTCTTC	CASSPGQGNEQFF
.	TRBV7-6	TRBJ2-5	TRBD1	TGTGCCAGCAGCTTGGGACAGGGCTCAAAAGAGACCCAGTACTTC	CASSLGQGSKETQYF
.	TRBV12-3/TRBV12-4	TRBJ2-1	TRBD2	TGTGCCAGCAGTTTCTCCAGACTAGCGGGACACTACAATGAGCAGTTCTTC	CASSFSRLAGHYNEQFF
few	TRBV15	TRBJ2-7	.	TGTGCCACCAGCAGGTCGAGACTAGTAGCCGAGCAGTACTTC	CATSRSRLVAEQYF
many	TRBV28	TRBJ1-2	.	TGTGCCAGCAGTTTAATGGATGGGACAACCTCGAACTATGGCTACACCTTC	CASSLMDGTTSNYGYTF
few	TRBV6-2/TRBV6-3	TRBJ1-1	.	TGTGCCAGCAGTTACGGTATCTTGAACACTGAAGCTTTCTTT	CASSYGILNTEAFF
.	TRBV20-1	TRBJ2-5	.	TGCAGTGCTAGAGGTATCGAAGGGCTGTACCAAGAGACCCAGTACTTC	CSARGIEGLYQETQYF
few	TRBV20-1	TRBJ1-5	.	TGCAGTGCTAGTGCGGGGGCTGGGGGTCAGCCCCAGCATTTT	CSASAGAGGQPQHF
.	TRBV7-9	TRBJ2-3	.	TGTGCCAGCAGCTTAGCGCGGGGGCTCGACACAGATACGCAGTATTTT	CASSLARGLDTDTQYF
few	TRBV20-1	TRBJ2-7	.	TGCAGTGCTACAACCCCCCAGGCAGGGTTTAACGAGCAGTACTTC	CSATTPQAGFNEQYF
.	TRBV5-5	TRBJ2-3	.	TGTGCCAGCAGCTTGTCCTACCGCACAGATACGCAGTATTTT	CASSLSYRTDTQYF
many	TRBV6-2/TRBV6-3	TRBJ2-2	.	TGTGCCAGCAGTTTACAAGAGAGGGGTACCGGGGAGCTGTTTTTT	CASSLQERGTGELFF
many	TRBV12-3/TRBV12-4	TRBJ2-7	TRBD1	TGTGCCAGCAGTCCGACAGGGTATTACGAGCAGTACTTC	CASSPTGYYEQYF
many	TRBV12-3/TRBV12-4	TRBJ2-1	TRBD2	TGTGCCAGCAAGCAACTAGCGCGGGAGGCTGATAAGCAGTTCTTC	CASKQLAREADKQFF
few	TRBV3-1	TRBJ1-5	.	TGTGCCAGCAGCCCCGGGTCCATAAATCAGCCCCAGCATTTT	CASSPGSINQPQHF
.	TRBV2	TRBJ2-5	.	TGTGCCACCTCTAGCAGCAGACAAGAGACCCAGTACTTC	CATSSSRQETQYF
few	TRBV28	TRBJ2-7	TRBD2	TGTGCCAGCAGTTTAACGGGACTAACTAACTACGAGCAGTACTTC	CASSLTGLTNYEQYF
few	TRBV4-3	TRBJ2-6	.	TGCGCCAGCAGCCAAGAGGGTGTCGTAGGCTCTGGGGCCAACGTCCTGACTTTC	CASSQEGVVGSGANVLTF
many	TRBV6-2/TRBV6-3	TRBJ1-5	.	TGTGCCAGCAGTTACGGGGGACAGCCCCAGCATTTT	CASSYGGQPQHF
few	TRBV4-3	TRBJ2-1	TRBD2	TGCGCCAGCAGCGTACAGACTAGCGGGGGATTCGATGAGCAGTTCTTC	CASSVQTSGGFDEQFF
many	TRBV7-9	TRBJ2-3	.	TGTGCCAGCAGCTTTCAAGATACGCAGTATTTT	CASSFQDTQYF
many	TRBV29-1	TRBJ2-6	TRBD1	TGCAGCGTTTCGCAGGGGGCTGGGGCCAACGTCCTGACTTTC	CSVSQGAGANVLTF
few	TRBV11-2	TRBJ2-3	.	TGTGCCAGCAGCCCGGGGGCAACTACGCAGTATTTT	CASSPGATTQYF
.	TRBV10-3	TRBJ2-1	.	TGTGCCTCCGGGACCGAGTACAATGAGCAGTTCTTC	CASGTEYNEQFF
many	TRBV7-2	TRBJ1-4	.	TGTGCCAGCAGCTTATTTGCGTTGGCGGCAACTAATGAAAAACTGTTTTTT	CASSLFALAATNEKLFF